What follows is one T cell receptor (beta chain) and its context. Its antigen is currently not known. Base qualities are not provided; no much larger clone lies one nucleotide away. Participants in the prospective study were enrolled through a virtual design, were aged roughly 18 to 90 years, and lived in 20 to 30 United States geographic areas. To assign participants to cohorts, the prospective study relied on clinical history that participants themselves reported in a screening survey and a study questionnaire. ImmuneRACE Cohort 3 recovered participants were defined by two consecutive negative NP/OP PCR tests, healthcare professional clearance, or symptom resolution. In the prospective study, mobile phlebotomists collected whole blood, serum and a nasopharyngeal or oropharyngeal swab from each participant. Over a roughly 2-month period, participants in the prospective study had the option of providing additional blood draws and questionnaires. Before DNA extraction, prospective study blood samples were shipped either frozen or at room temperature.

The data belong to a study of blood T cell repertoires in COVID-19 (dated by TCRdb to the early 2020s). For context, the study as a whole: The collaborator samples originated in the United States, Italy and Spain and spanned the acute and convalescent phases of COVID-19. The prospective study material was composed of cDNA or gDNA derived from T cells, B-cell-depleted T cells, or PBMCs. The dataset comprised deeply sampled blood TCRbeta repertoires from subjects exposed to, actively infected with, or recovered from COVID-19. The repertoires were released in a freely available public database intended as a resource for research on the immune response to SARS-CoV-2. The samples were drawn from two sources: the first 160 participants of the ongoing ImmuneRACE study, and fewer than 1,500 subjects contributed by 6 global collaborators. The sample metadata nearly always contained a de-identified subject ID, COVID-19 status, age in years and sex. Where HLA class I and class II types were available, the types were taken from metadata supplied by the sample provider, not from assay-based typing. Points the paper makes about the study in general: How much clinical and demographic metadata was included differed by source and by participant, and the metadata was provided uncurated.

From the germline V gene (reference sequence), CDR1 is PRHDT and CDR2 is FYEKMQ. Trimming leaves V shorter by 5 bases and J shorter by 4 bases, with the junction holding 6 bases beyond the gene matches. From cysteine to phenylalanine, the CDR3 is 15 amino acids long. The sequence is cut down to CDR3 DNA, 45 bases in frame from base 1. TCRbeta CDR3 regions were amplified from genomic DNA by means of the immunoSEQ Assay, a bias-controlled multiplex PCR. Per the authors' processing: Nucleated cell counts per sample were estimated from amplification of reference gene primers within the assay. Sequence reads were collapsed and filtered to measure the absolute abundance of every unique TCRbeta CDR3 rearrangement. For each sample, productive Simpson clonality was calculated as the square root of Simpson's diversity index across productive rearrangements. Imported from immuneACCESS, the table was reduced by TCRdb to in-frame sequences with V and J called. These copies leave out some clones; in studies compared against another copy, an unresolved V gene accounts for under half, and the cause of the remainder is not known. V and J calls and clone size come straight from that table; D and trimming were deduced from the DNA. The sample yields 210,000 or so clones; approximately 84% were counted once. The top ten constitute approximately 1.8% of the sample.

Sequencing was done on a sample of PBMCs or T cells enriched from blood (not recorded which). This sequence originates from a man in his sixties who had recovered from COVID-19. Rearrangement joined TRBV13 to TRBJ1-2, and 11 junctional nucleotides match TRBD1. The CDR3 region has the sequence CASSPGTGGTYGYTF. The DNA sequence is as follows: TGTGCCAGCAGCCCCGGGACAGGGGGTACCTATGGCTACACCTTC.